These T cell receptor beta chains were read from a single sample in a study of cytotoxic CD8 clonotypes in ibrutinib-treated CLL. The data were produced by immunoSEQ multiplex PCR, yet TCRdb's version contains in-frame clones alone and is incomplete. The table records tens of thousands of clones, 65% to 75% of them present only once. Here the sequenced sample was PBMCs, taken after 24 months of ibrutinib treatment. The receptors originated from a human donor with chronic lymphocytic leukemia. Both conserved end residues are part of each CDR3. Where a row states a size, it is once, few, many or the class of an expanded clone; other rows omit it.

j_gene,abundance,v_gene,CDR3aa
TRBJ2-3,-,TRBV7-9,CASSAASGGAPSTDTQYF
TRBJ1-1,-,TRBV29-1,CSVTARGNTEAFF
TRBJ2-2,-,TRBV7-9,CASSLGDRSRTGELFF
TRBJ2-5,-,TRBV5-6,CASTFGNQETQYF
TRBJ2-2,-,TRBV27,CAIYPPGTGNTGELFF
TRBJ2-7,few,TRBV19,CASKDDRNYEQYF
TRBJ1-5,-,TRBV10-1,CASSESNRGPQHF
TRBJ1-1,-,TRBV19,CASSMDREAEAFF
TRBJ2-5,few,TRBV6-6,CASLNSGGEETQYF
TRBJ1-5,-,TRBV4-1,CASSEIPTGTGENQPQHF
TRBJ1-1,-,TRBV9,CASSRYGTAGGMNTEAFF
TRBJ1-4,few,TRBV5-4,CASSLDPGTGNEKLFF
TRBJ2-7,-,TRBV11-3,CASSPGGGGVQYF
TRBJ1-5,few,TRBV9,CASSVGQENQPQHF
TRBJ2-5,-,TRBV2,CASSLRGSGGETQYF
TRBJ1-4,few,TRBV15,CATAGTLATNEKLFF
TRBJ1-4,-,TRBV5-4,CASSLEDEKLFF
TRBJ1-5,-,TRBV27,CASTDRGGSNQPQHF
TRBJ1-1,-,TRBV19,CASSFHRGDTEAFF
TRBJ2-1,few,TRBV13,CASSLVRASYNEQFF
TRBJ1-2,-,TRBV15,CATSSYQQASYGYTF
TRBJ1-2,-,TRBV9,CASSDRLVGRGYTF
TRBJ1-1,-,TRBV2,CASNFDTRPLPFF
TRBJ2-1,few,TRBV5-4,CASSFGTSNEQFF
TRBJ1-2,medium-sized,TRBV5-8,CASTDRAPGGYTF
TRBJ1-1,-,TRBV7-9,CASSHIEEAFF
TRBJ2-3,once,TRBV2,CASTQRTDTQYF
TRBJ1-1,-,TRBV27,CASSLSQIRDLPGTEAFF
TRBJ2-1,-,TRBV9,CASSRSGDEQFF
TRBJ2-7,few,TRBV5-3,CARSLSSGAYEQYF
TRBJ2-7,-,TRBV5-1,CASSLGSWVEQYF
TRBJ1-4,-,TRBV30,CAWSPSRQGGDEKLFF
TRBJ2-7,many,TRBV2,CASSEARTGGPLEQYF
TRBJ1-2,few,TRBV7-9,CASSTTLQGAFGYTF
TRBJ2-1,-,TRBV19,CASGKGGSSYNEQFF
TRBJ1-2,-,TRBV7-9,CASSLVGQGSYGYTF
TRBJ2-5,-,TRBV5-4,CASSLDTETQYF
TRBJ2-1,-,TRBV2,CASRDRGGPYNEQFF
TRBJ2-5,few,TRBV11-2,CASSFLTETQYF
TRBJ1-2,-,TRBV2,CASRIGTGGLVPDNYGYTF
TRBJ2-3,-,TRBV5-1,CASSSGGQGKTDTQYF
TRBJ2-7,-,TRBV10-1,CASSLAGETYEQYF
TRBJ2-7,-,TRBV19,CASSIAGEFLQYF
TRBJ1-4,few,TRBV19,CASSRRGAEKLFF
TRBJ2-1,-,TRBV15,CATSRGYGDIYNEQFF
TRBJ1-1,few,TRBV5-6,CASSLLIRGRSGTEAFF
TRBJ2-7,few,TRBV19,CASSTDRTSTYEQYF
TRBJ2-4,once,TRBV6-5,CASSYRWEGPKNIQYF
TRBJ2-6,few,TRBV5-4,CASSPDQSGANVLTF
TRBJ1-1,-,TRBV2,CASSEALGTLNTEAFF
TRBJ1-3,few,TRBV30,CAWSLGAITGNTIYF
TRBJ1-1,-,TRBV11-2,CASSFSVNTEAFF
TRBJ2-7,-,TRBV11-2,CASSPGTGRTYEQYF
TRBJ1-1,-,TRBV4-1,CASSQDARGQTFF
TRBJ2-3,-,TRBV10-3,CAISGSPGSRGADTQYF
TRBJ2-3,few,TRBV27,CASCGTSGYPDTQYF
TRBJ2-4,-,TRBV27,CASSSLSKNIQYF
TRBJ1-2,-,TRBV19,CASSIPDRKKNYGYTF